These 28 T cell receptor beta chains were all obtained from the same sample, sequenced in a study of shared clonotypes between healthy human individuals. Selected positively for CCR7 and CD45RO-negative, naive CD8 cells excluded terminally differentiated effector memory CD45RA+ cells. TCRdb's copy holds only in-frame clones and misses some; the assay was immunoSEQ multiplex PCR. Of about 2.1 million clones in the sample, about 93% were seen once. The specimen sequenced was naive CD8+ T cells from PBMCs. These receptor sequences come from a man aged 18 to 35 in good health. Some clones in this sample may be carry-over from other donors' samples.

The chain couples TRBV9 to TRBJ1-2; 7 bases are a match to TRBD1. The length of the CDR3 is 12 residues. The germline V gene has CDR1 SGDLS and CDR2 YYNGEE. V dropped 6 bases and J dropped 6; count of bases not matched to a gene: 5. The CDR3 spells CASKQGRDGYTF. As DNA, the CDR3 is TGTGCCAGCAAACAGGGGAGAGATGGCTACACCTTC.

The genes are TRBV5-5 and TRBJ1-2; D unresolved. This CDR3 spans 14 amino acids. The V gene lost 0 bases and the J gene lost 6 bases, with 12 bases spanning the gap. Germline V gives CDR1 SGHKS, CDR2 YYEKEE (reference sequence). CDR3 region: CASSLGTGWDGYTF. The CDR3 DNA sequence: TGTGCCAGCAGCTTGGGTACGGGTTGGGATGGCTACACCTTC. Drawing the rest from reference TRBV5-5 and TRBJ1-2, the complete variable domain is DAGVTQSPTHLIKTRGQQVTLRCSPISGHKSVSWYQQVLGQGPQFIFQYYEKEERGRGNFPDRFSARQFPNYSSELNVNALLLGDSALYLCASSLGTGWDGYTFGSGTRLTVV.

The chain carries TRBV9 and TRBJ1-1; tentative D call: TRBD1 (5 bases). V was cut by 4 bases and J by 4 bases, with 17 bases left in between. Germline V gene data show CDR1 as SGDLS and CDR2 as YYNGEE. The CDR3 is 15 residues long. The DNA for the CDR3 is TGTGCCAGCAGCCCCCCAATGGGGGGGAGCACTGAAGCTTTCTTT. Translated: CASSPPMGGSTEAFF.

As regards this clone: This same CDR3 is encoded by further DNA sequences in the sample. The rearrangement uses TRBV7-2 and TRBJ2-1; 7 positions match TRBD2. This CDR3 contains 15 residues. V dropped 6 bases and J dropped 0; count of bases not matched to a gene: 5. The germline V gene has CDR1 SGHTA and CDR2 FQGNSA. DNA for the CDR3: TGTGCCAGCAGTCTAGCGGTTAGCTCCTACAATGAGCAGTTCTTC. This encodes CASSLAVSSYNEQFF.

On this clone: Other nucleotide sequences from this sample produce the same CDR3. The V call is TRBV7-9, the J call TRBJ2-7; D not certain. Germline assignment: CDR1 SEHNR and CDR2 FQNEAQ (reference sequence). V lost 4 bases and J lost 3, with 4 bases in between. CDR3 length: 11 residues. The CDR3 DNA reads TGTGCCAGCAGCTCGGACTACGAGCAGTACTTC. It codes for CASSSDYEQYF.

V is TRBV19 and J is TRBJ2-5; D gene uncertain. The CDR3 runs to 15 residues. With 0 bases removed from V and 0 bases from J, the gap between germline ends came to 8 bases. The germline gives CDR1 LNHDA, CDR2 SQIVND (reference sequence). The CDR3 region has the DNA TGTGCCAGTAGTATAGATTTAGGGTACCAAGAGACCCAGTACTTC. Encoded protein: CASSIDLGYQETQYF.

This clone has a single count. The chain employs TRBV30 and TRBJ1-4; possibly TRBD1 for D (6 bases). V lost 3 bases and J lost 7, with 12 bases in between. This CDR3 region has 13 residues. Germline assignment: CDR1 GTSNPN and CDR2 SVGIG (reference sequence). This CDR3 is CAWSAGTPEKLFF. The CDR3 nucleotides read TGTGCCTGGAGCGCCGGGACACCTGAAAAACTGTTTTTT.

CDR3 coding DNA: TGTGCCAGCAGCCCCCTAGGCTCGAACACCGGGGAGCTGTTTTTT. Its protein is CASSPLGSNTGELFF. The rearrangement uses TRBV6-4 and TRBJ2-2; D ambiguous. Trimming pared 6 bases from V and 0 bases from J, leaving 11 bases between. Per germline, CDR1 MRHNA and CDR2 SNTAGT. The CDR3 covers 15 residues.

The CDR3 region is CASKGDNGELFF. CDR3 nucleotides: TGTGCCAGTAAGGGAGATAACGGGGAGCTGTTTTTT. The genes are TRBV19 and TRBJ2-2, with D possibly being TRBD2 (5 bases). The germline gives CDR1 LNHDA, CDR2 SQIVND (reference sequence). This CDR3 is built from 12 residues. V shed 7 bases and J shed 7 bases, with 10 bases lying between them. Full variable domain (outside the CDR3, taken from reference TRBV19 and TRBJ2-2): DGGITQSPKYLFRKEGQNVTLSCEQNLNHDAMYWYRQDPGQGLRLIYYSQIVNDFQKGDIAEGYSVSREKKESFPLTVTSAQKNPTAFYLCASKGDNGELFFGEGSRLTVL.

The chain links TRBV2 to TRBJ1-1; D unresolved. This CDR3 has 12 residues. Germline lookup yields CDR1 SNHLY and CDR2 FYNNEI. The germline V and J ends were trimmed by 3 bases and 5 bases, with 7 bases remaining between them. The CDR3 reads CASSDSGTEAFF. CDR3 DNA sequence: TGTGCCAGCAGTGATAGTGGGACTGAAGCTTTCTTT.

This rearrangement joins TRBV7-9 to TRBJ2-5; TRBD2 agrees at 15 bases. CDR3 length: 16 residues. Germline trimming cut 5 bases from V and 3 bases from J; bases unmatched to any gene: 4. Germline values: CDR1 SEHNR, CDR2 FQNEAQ (reference sequence). The CDR3 sequence: CASSGRTSGREETQYF. For the CDR3, the DNA is TGTGCCAGCAGCGGGCGGACTAGCGGGAGGGAAGAGACCCAGTACTTC.

The rearrangement joins TRBV19 to TRBJ2-7; 8 bases are a match to TRBD1. Germline V gives CDR1 LNHDA, CDR2 SQIVND (reference sequence). The CDR3 runs to 17 residues. With V trimmed by 0 bases and J by 6 bases, 13 bases remained unmatched. The chain's CDR3 is CASSIDLSWAGGGEQYF. The CDR3 DNA reads TGTGCCAGTAGTATAGATCTATCATGGGCAGGGGGCGGCGAGCAGTACTTC.

The sample holds a few counts of this clone. The chain has TRBV7-9 and TRBJ2-2; D tentatively fits TRBD1 or TRBD2 (5 bases each). CDR1 is SEHNR and CDR2 is FQNEAQ in the germline V gene (reference sequence). CDR3 length: 13 residues. Trimming stripped 3 bases from V and 6 bases from J, with 8 bases between. The CDR3 sequence is CASSLGDSGELFF. CDR3 DNA sequence: TGTGCCAGCAGCTTGGGGGATTCCGGGGAGCTGTTTTTT. Full variable domain (missing parts from reference TRBV7-9 and TRBJ2-2): DTGVSQNPRHKITKRGQNVTFRCDPISEHNRLYWYRQTLGQGPEFLTYFQNEAQLEKSRLLSDRFSAERPKGSFSTLEIQRTEQGDSAMYLCASSLGDSGELFFGEGSRLTVL.

This sequence joins TRBV28 and TRBJ2-1, with D unclear. The CDR3 covers 13 residues. The germline CDR1 and CDR2 sequences are MDHEN and SYDVKM. With 1 base removed from V and 10 bases from J, the gap between germline ends came to 11 bases. The CDR3 sequence: CASSLSNGMEQFF. The CDR3 DNA is TGTGCCAGCAGTTTATCAAACGGTATGGAGCAGTTCTTC.

The rearrangement links TRBV11-2 to TRBJ2-7, with D unclear. The CDR3 has 13 residues. Deletions cut 3 bases from V and 6 bases from J, with 12 bases between. Germline assignment: CDR1 SGHAT and CDR2 FQNNGV. CDR3 residues: CASSLGTRLEQYF. The DNA of the CDR3 is TGTGCCAGCAGCTTGGGTACGAGGCTCGAGCAGTACTTC. Based on the CDR3 plus reference TRBV11-2 and TRBJ2-7, the full variable domain is EAGVAQSPRYKIIEKRQSVAFWCNPISGHATLYWYQQILGQGPKLLIQFQNNGVVDDSQLPKDRFSAERLKGVDSTLKIQPAKLEDSAVYLCASSLGTRLEQYFGPGTRLTVT.

CDR3 in DNA: TGTGCCAGCAGCCCGCTGTATGGCGGGACCCCTTCCTACGAGCAGTACTTC. This codes for CASSPLYGGTPSYEQYF. The chain combines TRBV28 with TRBJ2-7; the D gene is possibly TRBD2 (6 bases). CDR1 and CDR2 from the germline V gene are MDHEN and SYDVKM. V gave up 6 bases and J gave up 1 base, with 22 bases separating them. This CDR3 is 17 amino acids long.

The CDR3 DNA sequence: TGTGCCAGCAGGATTGGGGACAGGGGTTGGGTTTCCCCCCAGCAGTACTTC. Translated, it gives CASRIGDRGWVSPQQYF. This rearrangement joins TRBV28 to TRBJ2-7, with TRBD1 matching over 10 bases. Germline CDR1 and CDR2: MDHEN and SYDVKM. The V segment lost 6 bases and the J segment 8 bases; nucleotides outside the gene matches: 19. The CDR3 extends over 17 amino acids.

The V call is TRBV27, the J call TRBJ1-2, with a weak D call TRBD1 (5 bases). V lost 2 bases and J lost 1, with 14 bases in between. This CDR3 is 16 amino acids long. Germline V CDR1 and CDR2: MNHEY, SMNVEV (reference sequence). The CDR3 spells CASSLGGVGINYGYTF. The CDR3, as DNA: TGTGCCAGCAGTTTAGGGGGGGTTGGGATTAACTATGGCTACACCTTC.

This clone came up once. The J gene is TRBJ1-4, the V gene TRBV7-8, with D unclear. V was shortened by 5 bases and J by 0 bases, with 10 bases between the two germline ends. CDR1 and CDR2 (germline): SGHVS, FQNEAQ. The CDR3 has 15 residues. CDR3 nucleotide sequence: TGTGCCAGCAGCCTCCGTTTCGCAACTAATGAAAAACTGTTTTTT. Its protein is CASSLRFATNEKLFF.

A single count supports this clone. The rearrangement links TRBV2 to TRBJ1-5, with 9 bases lining up with TRBD1. Germline V gives CDR1 SNHLY, CDR2 FYNNEI. There are 13 residues in the CDR3. V lost 7 bases to trimming and J lost 5 bases; unmatched junction nucleotides: 3. The CDR3 reads CASTDRGYQPQHF. In DNA form, the CDR3 reads TGTGCCAGCACGGACAGGGGATATCAGCCCCAGCATTTT.

The chain is built from TRBV4-2 and TRBJ2-7; possibly TRBD1 or TRBD2 for D (5 bases each). V was clipped by 0 bases and J by 4 bases, with 16 bases between them. Germline V CDR1 and CDR2: LGHNA, YNFKEQ. The CDR3 consists of 16 residues. The CDR3 reads CASSQEMGDDHYEQYF. Here the CDR3 DNA reads TGTGCCAGCAGCCAAGAGATGGGGGACGACCATTACGAGCAGTACTTC.

Regarding this clone: In the same sample, other DNA sequences code for this CDR3. The genes are TRBV29-1 and TRBJ2-5; D ambiguous. In germline, CDR1 is SQVTM, CDR2 ANQGSEA. The CDR3 sequence is 10 residues long. With 4 bases removed from V and 5 bases from J, the gap between germline ends came to 5 bases. The CDR3 protein is CSVVWETQYF. The DNA of the CDR3 is TGCAGCGTTGTATGGGAGACCCAGTACTTC.

V is TRBV7-6 and J is TRBJ1-5; the D is unclear. The CDR3 is 14 residues long. The germline V gene encodes CDR1 SGHVS and CDR2 FNYEAQ. Trimming took off 1 base at V and 3 bases at J, with 7 bases between the two ends. The CDR3 DNA reads TGTGCCAGCAGCTTAGAACGGTCCAATCAGCCCCAGCATTTT. Translating it yields CASSLERSNQPQHF.

This sequence joins TRBV7-3 and TRBJ1-1; TRBD1 aligns across 12 bases. With V trimmed by 0 bases and J by 5 bases, 4 bases remained unmatched. The CDR3 runs to 16 residues. Germline V lookup: CDR1 SGHTA, CDR2 FQGTGA. The CDR3 nucleotides are TGTGCCAGCAGCTTAACGGGACAGGGGGCGAGTACTGAAGCTTTCTTT. Its translation: CASSLTGQGASTEAFF.

The genes are TRBV27 and TRBJ2-2; D gene ambiguous. CDR1 is MNHEY, CDR2 SMNVEV, per germline (reference sequence). V was clipped by 5 bases and J by 6 bases, with 13 bases between them. CDR3 length equals 14 residues. The CDR3 is CASSPPLGPGELFF. The CDR3 DNA sequence: TGTGCCAGCAGTCCCCCTCTCGGGCCCGGGGAGCTGTTTTTT.

In DNA form, the CDR3 reads TGTGCCAGTAGTATGCTGGCCAGGACGACAGATACGCAGTATTTT. It is translated as CASSMLARTTDTQYF. This chain uses TRBV19 with TRBJ2-3; D is unresolved. Germline assignment: CDR1 LNHDA and CDR2 SQIVND (reference sequence). V was clipped by 3 bases and J by 3 bases, with 13 bases between them. The CDR3 is made up of 15 amino acids.

V and J are TRBV5-6 and TRBJ1-2, with 7 positions matching TRBD1. Germline CDR1 is SGHDT and CDR2 is YYEEEE. CDR3 length: 13 amino acids. With V trimmed by 0 bases and J by 7 bases, 3 bases remained unmatched. The DNA for the CDR3 is TGTGCCAGCAGCTTGGCTGCAGGGGGTGGCTACACCTTC. This sequence encodes CASSLAAGGGYTF. Combining the CDR3 with reference TRBV5-6 and TRBJ1-2 gives the whole variable domain DAGVTQSPTHLIKTRGQQVTLRCSPKSGHDTVSWYQQALGQGPQFIFQYYEEEERQRGNFPDRFSGHQFPNYSSELNVNALLLGDSALYLCASSLAAGGGYTFGSGTRLTVV.

The chain links TRBV12-2 to TRBJ1-2. TRBV12-2 corresponds to a pseudogene. This CDR3 is built from 14 residues. The CDR3 nucleotides are TGTGCAAGTCGCTTATTGCCCCATATACGTGGCTACACCTTC. Translation gives CASRLLPHIRGYTF.